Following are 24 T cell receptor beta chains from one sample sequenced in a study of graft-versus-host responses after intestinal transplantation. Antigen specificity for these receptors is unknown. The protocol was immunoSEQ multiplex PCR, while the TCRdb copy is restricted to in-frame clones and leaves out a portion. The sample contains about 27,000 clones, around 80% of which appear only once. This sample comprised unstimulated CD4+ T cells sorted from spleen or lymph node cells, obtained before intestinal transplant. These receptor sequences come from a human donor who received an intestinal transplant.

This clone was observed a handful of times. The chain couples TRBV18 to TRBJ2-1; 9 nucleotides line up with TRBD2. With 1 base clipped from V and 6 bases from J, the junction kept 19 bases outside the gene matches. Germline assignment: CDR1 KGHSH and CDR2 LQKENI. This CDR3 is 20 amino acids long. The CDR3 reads CASSPLVGSWLAGAVNEQFF. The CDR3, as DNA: TGTGCCAGCTCACCACTCGTAGGTTCTTGGTTAGCGGGGGCGGTCAATGAGCAGTTCTTC. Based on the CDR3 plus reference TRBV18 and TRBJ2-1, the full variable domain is NAGVMQNPRHLVRRRGQEARLRCSPMKGHSHVYWYRQLPEEGLKFMVYLQKENIIDESGMPKERFSAEFPKEGPSILRIQQVVRGDSAAYFCASSPLVGSWLAGAVNEQFFGPGTRLTVL.

CDR3 nucleotide sequence: TGTGCAAGTCGCTTCGCGCGGACGGGCCGCGGGGGATGTACCCCGCAAGAGACCCAGTACTTC. Its protein is CASRFARTGRGGCTPQETQYF. The chain joins TRBV12-2 to TRBJ2-5; the D segment call TRBD2 is taken from the table without a DNA check. TRBV12-2 is tagged as a pseudogene. The CDR3 covers 21 residues.

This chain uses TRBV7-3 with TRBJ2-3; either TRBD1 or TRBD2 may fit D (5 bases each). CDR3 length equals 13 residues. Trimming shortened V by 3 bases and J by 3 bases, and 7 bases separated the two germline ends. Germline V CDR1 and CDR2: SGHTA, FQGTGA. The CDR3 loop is CASSLGRTDTQYF. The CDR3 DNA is TGTGCCAGCAGCTTGGGACGGACAGATACGCAGTATTTT.

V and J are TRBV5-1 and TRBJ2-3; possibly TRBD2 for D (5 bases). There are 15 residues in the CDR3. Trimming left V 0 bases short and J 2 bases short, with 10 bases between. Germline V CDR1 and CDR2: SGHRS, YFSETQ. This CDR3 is CASSLDSGITDTQYF. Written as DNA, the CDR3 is TGCGCCAGCAGCTTGGACAGCGGAATCACAGATACGCAGTATTTT.

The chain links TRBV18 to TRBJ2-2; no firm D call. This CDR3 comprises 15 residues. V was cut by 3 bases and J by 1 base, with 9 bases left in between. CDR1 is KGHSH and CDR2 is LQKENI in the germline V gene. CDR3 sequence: CASSPSGENTGELFF. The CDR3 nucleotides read TGTGCCAGCTCACCGTCTGGGGAGAACACCGGGGAGCTGTTTTTT.

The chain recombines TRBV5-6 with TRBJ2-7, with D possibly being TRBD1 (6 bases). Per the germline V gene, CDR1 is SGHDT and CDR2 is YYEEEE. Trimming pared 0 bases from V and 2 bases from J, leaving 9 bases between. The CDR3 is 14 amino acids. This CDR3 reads CASSLGAGAYEQYF. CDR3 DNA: TGTGCCAGCAGCTTGGGGGCAGGGGCCTACGAGCAGTACTTC.

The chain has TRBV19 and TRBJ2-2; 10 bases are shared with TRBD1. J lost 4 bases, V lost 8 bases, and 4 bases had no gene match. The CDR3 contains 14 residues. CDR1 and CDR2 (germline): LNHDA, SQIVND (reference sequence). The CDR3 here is CASETGGFTGELFF. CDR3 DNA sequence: TGTGCCAGTGAGACAGGGGGCTTCACCGGGGAGCTGTTTTTT. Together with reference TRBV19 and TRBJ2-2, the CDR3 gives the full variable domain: DGGITQSPKYLFRKEGQNVTLSCEQNLNHDAMYWYRQDPGQGLRLIYYSQIVNDFQKGDIAEGYSVSREKKESFPLTVTSAQKNPTAFYLCASETGGFTGELFFGEGSRLTVL.

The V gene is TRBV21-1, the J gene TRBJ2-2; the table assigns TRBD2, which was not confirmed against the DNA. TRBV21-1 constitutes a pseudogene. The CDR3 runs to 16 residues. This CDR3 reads CASSKGTSGSTGELFF. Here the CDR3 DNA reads TGTGCCAGCAGCAAAGGGACTAGCGGGAGCACCGGGGAGCTGTTTTTT.

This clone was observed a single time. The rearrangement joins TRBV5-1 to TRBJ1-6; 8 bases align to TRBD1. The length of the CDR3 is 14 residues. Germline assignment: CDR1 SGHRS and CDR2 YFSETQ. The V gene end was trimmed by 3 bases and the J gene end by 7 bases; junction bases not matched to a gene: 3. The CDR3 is CASSYAGGNSPLHF. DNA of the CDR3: TGCGCCAGCAGCTACGCAGGGGGCAATTCACCCCTCCACTTT.

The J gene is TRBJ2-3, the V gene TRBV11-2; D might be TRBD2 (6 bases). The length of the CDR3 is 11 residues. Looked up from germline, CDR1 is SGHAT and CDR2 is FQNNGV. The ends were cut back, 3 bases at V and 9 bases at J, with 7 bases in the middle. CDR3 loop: CASSFRGTQYF. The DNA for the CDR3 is TGTGCCAGCAGCTTTCGGGGGACGCAGTATTTT.

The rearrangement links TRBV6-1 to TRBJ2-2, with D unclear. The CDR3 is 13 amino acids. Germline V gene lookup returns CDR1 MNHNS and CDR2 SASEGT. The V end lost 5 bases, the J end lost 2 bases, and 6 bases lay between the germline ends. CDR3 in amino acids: CASSPLNTGELFF. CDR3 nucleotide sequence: TGTGCCAGCAGTCCACTAAACACCGGGGAGCTGTTTTTT.

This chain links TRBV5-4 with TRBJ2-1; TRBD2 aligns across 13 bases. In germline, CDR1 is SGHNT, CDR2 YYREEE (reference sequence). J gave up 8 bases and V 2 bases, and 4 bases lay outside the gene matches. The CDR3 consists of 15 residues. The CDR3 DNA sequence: TGTGCCAGCAGCTTCGGGACTAGCGGGGCTGATGAGCAGTTCTTC. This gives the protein CASSFGTSGADEQFF.

The CDR3 here is CASSLGYVTYEQYF. The CDR3 nucleotides read TGTGCCAGCAGCTTAGGATACGTCACTTACGAGCAGTACTTC. V and J are TRBV11-2 and TRBJ2-7; D not certain. The CDR3 spans 14 residues. Between the trimmed V and J ends, which lost 1 base and 4 bases, there was a span of 11 bases. The germline V gene encodes CDR1 SGHAT and CDR2 FQNNGV. Full variable domain (missing parts from reference TRBV11-2 and TRBJ2-7): EAGVAQSPRYKIIEKRQSVAFWCNPISGHATLYWYQQILGQGPKLLIQFQNNGVVDDSQLPKDRFSAERLKGVDSTLKIQPAKLEDSAVYLCASSLGYVTYEQYFGPGTRLTVT.

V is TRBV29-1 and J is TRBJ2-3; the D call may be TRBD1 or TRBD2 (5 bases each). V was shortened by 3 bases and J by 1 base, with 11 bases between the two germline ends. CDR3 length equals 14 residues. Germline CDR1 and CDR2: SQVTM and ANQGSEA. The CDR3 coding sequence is TGCAGCGTTGAGCGAGGGGCCGGCACAGATACGCAGTATTTT. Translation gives CSVERGAGTDTQYF.

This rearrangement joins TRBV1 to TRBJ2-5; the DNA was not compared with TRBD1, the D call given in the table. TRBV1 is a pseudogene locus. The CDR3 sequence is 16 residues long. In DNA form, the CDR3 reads TGCACCCCCCCGGGACAGGGGTGGGGGGGCCAAGAGACCCAGTACTTC. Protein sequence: CTPPGQGWGGQETQYF.

CDR3 in amino acids: CASSIAGGRGGGTDTQYF. Written as DNA, the CDR3 is TGTGCCAGTAGTATCGCAGGCGGGAGGGGCGGAGGCACAGATACGCAGTATTTT. This chain joins TRBV19 and TRBJ2-3, with 9 bases identical to TRBD2. The J segment lost 1 base and the V segment lost 3 bases, leaving 11 bases of the junction unmatched. The CDR3 has 18 residues. The germline V gene has CDR1 LNHDA and CDR2 SQIVND (reference sequence).

The CDR3 coding sequence is TGTGCCAGCAGCCGACAGGGGATCATGAACACTGAAGCTTTCTTT. Translated, it gives CASSRQGIMNTEAFF. This sequence joins TRBV7-9 and TRBJ1-1; 8 nucleotides agree with TRBD1. The CDR3 is 15 amino acids. Germline V lookup: CDR1 SEHNR, CDR2 FQNEAQ (reference sequence). V lost 5 bases to trimming and J lost 0 bases; unmatched junction nucleotides: 5.

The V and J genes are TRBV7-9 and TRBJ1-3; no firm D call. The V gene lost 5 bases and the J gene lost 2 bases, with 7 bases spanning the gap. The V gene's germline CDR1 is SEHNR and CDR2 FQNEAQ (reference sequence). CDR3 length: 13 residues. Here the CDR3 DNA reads TGTGCCAGCAGCCCTTTGACTGGAAACACCATATATTTT. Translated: CASSPLTGNTIYF.

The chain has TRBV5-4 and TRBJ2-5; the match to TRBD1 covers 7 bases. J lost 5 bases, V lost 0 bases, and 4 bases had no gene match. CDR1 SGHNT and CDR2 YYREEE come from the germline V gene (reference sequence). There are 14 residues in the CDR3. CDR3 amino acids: CASSLGGGSETQYF. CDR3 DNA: TGTGCCAGCAGCTTGGGAGGGGGCAGTGAGACCCAGTACTTC.

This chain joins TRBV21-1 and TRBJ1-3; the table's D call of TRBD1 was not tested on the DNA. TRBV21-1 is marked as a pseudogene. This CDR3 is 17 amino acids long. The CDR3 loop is CANLLRVIPLSGNTIYF. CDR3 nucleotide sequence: TGTGCCAATCTACTCAGGGTTATTCCCCTCTCTGGAAACACCATATATTTT.

The CDR3 DNA reads as TGTGCCAGCAGCTTGACTAGCGGGGGGCCCTACGAGCAGTACTTC. Translating it yields CASSLTSGGPYEQYF. The chain joins TRBV7-9 to TRBJ2-7, with 13 positions matching TRBD2. Trimming cost V 3 bases and J 2 bases; bases outside gene matches: 1. Germline V CDR1 and CDR2: SEHNR, FQNEAQ (reference sequence). The CDR3 is made up of 15 amino acids.

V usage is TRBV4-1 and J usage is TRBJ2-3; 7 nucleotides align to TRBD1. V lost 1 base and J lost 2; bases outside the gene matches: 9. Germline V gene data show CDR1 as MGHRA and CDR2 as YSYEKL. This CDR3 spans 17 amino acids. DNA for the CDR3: TGCGCCAGCAGCCAAGGGGATACAGGGGCCTACACAGATACGCAGTATTTT. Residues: CASSQGDTGAYTDTQYF.

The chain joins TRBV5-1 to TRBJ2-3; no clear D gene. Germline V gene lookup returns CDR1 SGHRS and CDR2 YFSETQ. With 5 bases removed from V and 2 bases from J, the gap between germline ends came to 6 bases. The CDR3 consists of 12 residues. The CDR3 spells CASRTITDTQYF. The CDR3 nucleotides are TGCGCCAGCAGAACTATCACAGATACGCAGTATTTT.

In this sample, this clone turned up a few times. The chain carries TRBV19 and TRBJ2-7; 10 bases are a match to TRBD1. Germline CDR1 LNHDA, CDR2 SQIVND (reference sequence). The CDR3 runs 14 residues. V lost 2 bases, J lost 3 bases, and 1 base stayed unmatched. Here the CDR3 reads CASSIRTGGYEQYF. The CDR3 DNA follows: TGTGCCAGTAGTATACGGACAGGGGGCTACGAGCAGTACTTC.